Sequencing of this T cell receptor beta chain was carried out in a study of T cell changes during pregnancy in multiple sclerosis. The table came from immunoSEQ multiplex PCR; TCRdb's copy has only in-frame clones and leaves some out. The sample holds 60,000 to 80,000 clones, 80% to 90% seen once. This CDR3 spans 17 amino acids. The V gene end was trimmed by 4 bases and the J gene end by 0 bases; junction bases not matched to a gene: 10. From germline, CDR1 is SGHRS and CDR2 YFSETQ. This specimen consisted of peripheral blood, obtained before pregnancy. This TCR came from a female donor with multiple sclerosis, enrolled in a pregnancy study. V usage is TRBV5-1 and J usage is TRBJ2-5; 9 nucleotides align to TRBD2. CDR3 sequence reads: CASSPGWSGRHQETQYF. CDR3 in DNA: TGCGCCAGCAGCCCGGGATGGAGCGGGAGGCACCAAGAGACCCAGTACTTC.